The 8 T cell receptor beta chains below all came from one sample that was sequenced in a study of T cell responses to AZD1222 COVID-19 vaccine. Assay used: immunoSEQ multiplex PCR; TCRdb lists only in-frame clones, some missing. The sample consists of some 100,000 clones, about nine tenths of them appearing once. This specimen consisted of peripheral blood, obtained on day 0 of AZD1222 vaccination. The receptors were gathered from an adult in good health.

The chain employs TRBV18 and TRBJ1-5; the D gene is possibly TRBD1 (6 bases). Between the trimmed V and J ends, which lost 6 bases and 8 bases, there was a span of 20 bases. The germline CDR1 and CDR2 sequences are KGHSH and LQKENI. The CDR3 runs to 15 residues. This CDR3 is CASSPQGSGREPQHF. CDR3 nucleotide sequence: TGTGCCAGCTCTCCTCAGGGGTCGGGAAGGGAGCCCCAGCATTTT.

CDR3 loop: CASSFSRVGTEAFF. In DNA, the CDR3 is TGTGCCAGCAGCTTTTCCCGTGTGGGCACTGAAGCTTTCTTT. This sequence joins TRBV11-2 and TRBJ1-1, with D uncertain. This CDR3 is 14 amino acids long. V lost 3 bases to trimming and J lost 4 bases, with 12 bases between them. CDR1 and CDR2 (germline): SGHAT, FQNNGV.

CDR3 bases: TGTGCCTGGAGTGGGTCAGGGGGCGGCTACGAGCAGTACTTC. It translates to CAWSGSGGGYEQYF. The chain carries TRBV30 and TRBJ2-7; 8 bases agree with TRBD1. V was pared by 1 base and J by 3 bases, with 5 bases of the junction left unmatched. Germline CDR1 and CDR2: GTSNPN and SVGIG (reference sequence). This CDR3 has 14 amino acids.

Here the CDR3 DNA reads TGTGCCAGCAGTTTCGACCGTACGGGGGAGCAGTACTTC. Its translation is CASSFDRTGEQYF. V usage is TRBV27 and J usage is TRBJ2-7; a weak D match, TRBD2 (5 bases). In germline, CDR1 is MNHEY, CDR2 SMNVEV (reference sequence). This CDR3 has 13 residues. Trimming cost V 3 bases and J 7 bases, with 13 bases left between them.

The rearrangement joins TRBV10-3 to TRBJ2-1; TRBD2 matches 10 bases. In germline, CDR1 is ENHRY, CDR2 SYGVKD. Germline trimming cut 4 bases from V and 7 bases from J; bases unmatched to any gene: 4. The CDR3 contains 14 residues. The CDR3 DNA is TGTGCCATCAGTGGACTAGCGGGTCAGAATGAGCAGTTCTTC. Translated, it gives CAISGLAGQNEQFF.

The chain couples TRBV14 to TRBJ2-5; 10 bases map to TRBD2. CDR3 length: 16 amino acids. Germline V CDR1 and CDR2: SGHDN, FVKESK. V lost 0 bases to trimming and J lost 2 bases; unmatched junction nucleotides: 3. CDR3 sequence (DNA): TGTGCCAGCAGCCAAGAAAAGCGGGGGGGACAAGAGACCCAGTACTTC. Translating gives CASSQEKRGGQETQYF.

The CDR3 is CASSLVPGGGDYGYTF. The CDR3 DNA sequence: TGTGCCAGCAGCTTGGTCCCGGGAGGGGGCGACTATGGCTACACCTTC. The genes are TRBV5-4 and TRBJ1-2; 7 bases line up with TRBD1. The CDR3 has 16 amino acids. Germline trimming cut 0 bases from V and 3 bases from J; bases unmatched to any gene: 8. Germline V gives CDR1 SGHNT, CDR2 YYREEE (reference sequence).

The V and J genes are TRBV30 and TRBJ2-2; tentative D call: TRBD2 (7 bases). The CDR3 runs 14 residues. The V end lost 5 bases, the J end lost 3 bases, and 13 bases lay between the germline ends. Germline V gives CDR1 GTSNPN, CDR2 SVGIG (reference sequence). In DNA, the CDR3 is TGTGCCTGGTCAAGGGGGGGAGACACCGGGGAGCTGTTTTTT. Amino acids: CAWSRGGDTGELFF.